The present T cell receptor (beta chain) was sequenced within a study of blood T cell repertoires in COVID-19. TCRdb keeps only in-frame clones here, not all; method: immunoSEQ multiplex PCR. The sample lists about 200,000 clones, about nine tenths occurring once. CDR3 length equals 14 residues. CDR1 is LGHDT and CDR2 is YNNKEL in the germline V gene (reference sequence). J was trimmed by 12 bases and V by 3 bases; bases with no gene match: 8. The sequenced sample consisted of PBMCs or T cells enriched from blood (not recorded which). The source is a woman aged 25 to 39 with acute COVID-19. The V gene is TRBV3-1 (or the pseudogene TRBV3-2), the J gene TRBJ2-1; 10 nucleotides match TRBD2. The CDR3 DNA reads TGTGCCAGCAGCCAGGCTAGCGGGGGAACTACGCAGTTCTTC. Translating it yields CASSQASGGTTQFF.